The source of this TCR beta chain is a study of CD8 T cells in Susac syndrome. Sequencing of TCR beta drew on CD8+ and CD4+ T cells from blood. Random-hexamer reverse transcription was applied to roughly 0.5 to 1 ug RNA. TCRdb re-called the immunoSEQ multiplex PCR reads through MiXCR, storing one row per CDR3 protein. The table has around 230,000 distinct CDR3 sequences, 95% seen once. There are 16 residues in the CDR3. V was clipped by 5 bases and J by 3 bases; unmatched bases: 13. Germline-derived CDR1 and CDR2 are SEHNR and FQNEAQ (reference sequence). The rearrangement uses TRBV7-9 and TRBJ2-7; TRBD1 aligns across 7 bases. The sequence was obtained from a human donor with multiple sclerosis. The sample consisted of CD4+ T cells from PBMCs. The CDR3 reads CASSETSRDSVYEQYF. CDR3 DNA: TGTGCCAGCAGCGAAACCAGCCGGGACAGTGTCTACGAGCAGTACTTC.